This record looks at one T cell receptor (beta chain) sequence and its context. The data stem from a study of blood T cell repertoires in COVID-19. Overall study context: There were acute and convalescent COVID-19 samples, and they came from the United States, Italy and Spain. In each case, the material was cDNA or gDNA derived from T cells, B-cell-depleted T cells, or PBMCs.

CDR1 is SGDLS and CDR2 is YYNGEE in the germline V gene. The trim removed 2 bases at V and 2 bases at J, leaving 3 bases unmatched. The CDR3 has 15 amino acids. In the authors' methods: It was from reference gene primer amplification that nucleated cell counts were estimated. TCRdb's table, derived via immunoSEQ multiplex PCR, lists solely in-frame clones and lacks some. V, J and clone size reflect that table, while D and trimming were determined from the DNA. This sample yields about 170,000 clones, of which 80% to 85% are seen a single time; over 2% belongs to the top ten. The sequence was collected from a human donor with acute or convalescent COVID-19. The donor label of this sample is uncertain. The V call is TRBV9, the J call TRBJ1-3; TRBD1 matches 8 bases. The sample consisted of peripheral blood. CDR3 in amino acids: CASSVEDRAGNTIYF. CDR3 in DNA: TGTGCCAGCAGCGTGGAGGACAGGGCTGGAAACACCATATATTTT.